This entry features one TCR beta chain sequence. The antigen remains unidentified. The donors were part of the validation cohort of around 110 subjects. That cohort was separate from the first cohort, which comprised 700 or so subjects. Germline values: CDR1 MDHEN, CDR2 SYDVKM. The CDR3 spans 15 residues. After removal of 2 bases from V and 7 bases from J, the junction contained 10 bases not matched to a gene. Some clones are missing from TCRdb's copy, which holds only in-frame ones; the method was immunoSEQ multiplex PCR. This sample has tens of thousands of clones, with nearly 96% found just once. This sample stems from a study of cytomegalovirus exposure and HLA in healthy donors. General study points: Some TCR beta chains (more than 150 of them) were listed as cytomegalovirus-associated.

The sequence came from a woman younger than 30 in good health and CMV-seropositive. The V call is TRBV28, the J call TRBJ2-5; 7 positions match TRBD1. The sequenced sample consisted of PBMCs. CDR3: CASSLPTGPVRTQYF. The CDR3 DNA reads as TGTGCCAGCAGTTTACCGACAGGGCCGGTTAGGACCCAGTACTTC.